This entry lists 2 T cell receptor beta chains sequenced from one sample in a study of blood T cell repertoires in COVID-19. Profiling relied on immunoSEQ multiplex PCR, and the TCRdb table lists in-frame clones only, not all of them. This sample has around 130,000 clones; about 86% occur once, and the top ten carry 2% to 3%. Specimen: PBMCs or T cells enriched from blood (not recorded which). These receptors originate from a man in his forties with acute COVID-19.

This clone was detected a few times. The V call is TRBV5-4, the J call TRBJ1-6, with D perhaps matching TRBD1 (6 bases). With 2 bases removed from V and 9 bases from J, the gap between germline ends came to 15 bases. The CDR3 covers 15 residues. From germline, CDR1 is SGHNT and CDR2 YYREEE (reference sequence). CDR3 residues: CASSLSGAPGSPLHF. The CDR3 DNA follows: TGTGCCAGCAGCTTATCAGGGGCTCCGGGTTCACCCCTCCACTTT.

V and J are TRBV12-3 or TRBV12-4 and TRBJ1-2; TRBD1 might be the D (6 bases). The CDR3 has 12 amino acids. The ends were cut back, 7 bases at V and 3 bases at J, with 9 bases in the middle. CDR3 sequence: CASTQGDYGYTF. For the CDR3, the DNA is TGTGCCAGCACACAGGGTGACTATGGCTACACCTTC.